The TCR beta chain under discussion was sequenced for a study of shared clonotypes between healthy human individuals. Across the whole study: CD4 naive and CD4 memory each took three plates per donor, while CD8 naive took two and CD8 memory one.

V was clipped by 5 bases and J by 2 bases, with 16 bases between them. The CDR3 is 14 amino acids. CDR1 is GTSNPN, CDR2 SVGIG, per germline (reference sequence). Naive CD8 cells, CD45RO-negative and positively selected for CCR7, excluded terminally differentiated effector memory CD45RA+ cells. Methods used by the authors: Sequence data from immunoSEQ were junction-only and lacked quality scores; consequently, filtering differed. Using immunoSEQ multiplex PCR, the repertoire was profiled, and TCRdb retains in-frame clones only, with some absent. V and J calls and clone size come straight from that table; D and trimming were deduced from the DNA. The data show under 2,000,000 clones, just under 95% seen once.

The genes are TRBV30 and TRBJ2-7; D perhaps matches TRBD1 (6 bases). This TCR was sampled from a man aged 18-30 years in good health. Sample: naive CD8+ T cells sorted from blood. CDR3 nucleotide sequence: TGTGCCTGGGTGGAAAGGGGGTCCACCTACGAGCAGTACTTC. Translating gives CAWVERGSTYEQYF. The full variable domain, completed using reference TRBV30 and TRBJ2-7, is SQTIHQWPATLVQPVGSPLSLECTVEGTSNPNLYWYRQAAGRGLQLLFYSVGIGQISSEVPQNLSASRPQDRQFILSSKKLLLSDSGFYLCAWVERGSTYEQYFGPGTRLTVT.